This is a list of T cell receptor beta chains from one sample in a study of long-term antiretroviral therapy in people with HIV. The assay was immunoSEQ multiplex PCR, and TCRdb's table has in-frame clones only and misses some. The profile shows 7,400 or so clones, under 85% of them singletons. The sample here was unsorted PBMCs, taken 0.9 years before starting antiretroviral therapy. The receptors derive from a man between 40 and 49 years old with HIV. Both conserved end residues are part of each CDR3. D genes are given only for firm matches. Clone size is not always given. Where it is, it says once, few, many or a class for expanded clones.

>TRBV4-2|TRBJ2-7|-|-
CASSYSARGDDEQYF
TGTGCCAGCAGCTATAGCGCCAGGGGCGACGACGAGCAGTACTTC
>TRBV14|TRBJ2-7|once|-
CASSQEQVFPYEQYFGRYF
-
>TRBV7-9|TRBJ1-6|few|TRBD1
CASSPRQGENSPLHF
TGTGCCAGCAGCCCCCGACAGGGCGAGAATTCACCCCTCCACTTT
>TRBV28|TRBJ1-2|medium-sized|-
CASSSGEGVFYGYTF
TGTGCCAGCAGTTCGGGAGAGGGGGTTTTCTATGGCTACACCTTC
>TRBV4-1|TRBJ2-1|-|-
CASSLEGASDYNEQFF
TGCGCCAGCAGCCTGGAGGGGGCTAGCGACTACAATGAGCAGTTCTTC
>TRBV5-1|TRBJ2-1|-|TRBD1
CASDDRDRGYNEQFF
TGCGCCAGCGACGACCGGGACAGGGGCTACAATGAGCAGTTCTTC
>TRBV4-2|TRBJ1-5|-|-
CASSQDLWTLYSNQPQHF
TGTGCCAGCAGCCAAGACCTTTGGACACTTTATAGCAATCAGCCCCAGCATTTT
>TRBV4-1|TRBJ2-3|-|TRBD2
CASSQDWTSGGTDTQYF
TGCGCCAGCAGCCAAGATTGGACTAGCGGGGGCACAGATACGCAGTATTTT
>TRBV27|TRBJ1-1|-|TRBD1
CASSLSGTVLGAEAFF
TGTGCCAGCAGTTTAAGTGGGACAGTACTAGGAGCTGAAGCTTTCTTT
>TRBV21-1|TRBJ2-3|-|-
CASSNSTDTQYF
TGTGCCAGCAGCAATAGCACAGATACGCAGTATTTT
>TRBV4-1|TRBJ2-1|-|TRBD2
CASSPPGLATYNEQFF
TGCGCCAGCAGCCCTCCGGGACTAGCGACTTACAATGAGCAGTTCTTC
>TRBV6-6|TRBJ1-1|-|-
CASSYYYRSAIRVFF
TGTGCCAGCAGTTACTATTACAGGTCGGCCATACGGGTGTTCTTT
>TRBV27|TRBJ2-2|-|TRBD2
CASSPLAETGELFF
TGTGCCAGCAGTCCCCTAGCGGAGACCGGGGAGCTGTTTTTT
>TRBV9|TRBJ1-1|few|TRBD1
CASSPGTGNTEAFF
TGTGCCAGCAGCCCTGGGACAGGGAACACTGAAGCTTTCTTT
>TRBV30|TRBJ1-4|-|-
CATGMNRGEKLFF
TGTGCCACGGGCATGAATCGCGGGGAAAAACTGTTTTTT
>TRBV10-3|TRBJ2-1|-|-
CAISEKGPHNEQFF
TGTGCCATCAGTGAAAAAGGCCCCCACAATGAGCAGTTCTTC
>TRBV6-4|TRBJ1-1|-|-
CASSERGSGEAFF
TGTGCCAGCAGTGAACGAGGGTCGGGTGAAGCTTTCTTT
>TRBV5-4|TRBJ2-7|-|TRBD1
CAILDRGSDEQYF
TGTGCCATCTTAGACAGGGGCTCGGACGAGCAGTACTTC
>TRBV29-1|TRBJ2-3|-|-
CSVVGGSTDTQYF
TGCAGCGTTGTGGGGGGCAGCACAGATACGCAGTATTTT
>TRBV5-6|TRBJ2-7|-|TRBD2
CASSKDGGTYEQYF
TGTGCCAGCAGCAAAGACGGGGGGACCTACGAGCAGTACTTC
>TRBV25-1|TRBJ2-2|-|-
CASSGDYNTGELFF
TGTGCCAGCAGTGGTGACTATAACACCGGGGAGCTGTTTTTT
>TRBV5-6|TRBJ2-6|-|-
CASSFYSSGANVLTF
TGTGCCAGCAGCTTCTACAGCTCTGGGGCCAACGTCCTGACTTTC
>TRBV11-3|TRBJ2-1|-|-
CASSSREGGSYNEQFF
TGTGCCAGCAGCTCCAGGGAAGGGGGGTCCTACAATGAGCAGTTCTTC
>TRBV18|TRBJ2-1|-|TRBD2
CASSRTSGENNEQFF
TGTGCCAGCTCCCGGACTAGCGGGGAAAACAATGAGCAGTTCTTC
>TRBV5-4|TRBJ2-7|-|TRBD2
CASSLPGGYEQYF
TGTGCCAGCAGCTTACCGGGGGGCTACGAGCAGTACTTC
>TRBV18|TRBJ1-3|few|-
CASSPQPASGNTIYF
TGTGCCAGCTCACCACAGCCCGCCTCTGGAAACACCATATATTTT
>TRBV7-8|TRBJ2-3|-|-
CASSPGTPPHTQYF
TGTGCCAGCAGCCCTGGGACTCCTCCACATACGCAGTATTTT
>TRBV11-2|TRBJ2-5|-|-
CASSFRQIQETQYF
TGTGCCAGCAGCTTCCGGCAGATCCAAGAGACCCAGTACTTC
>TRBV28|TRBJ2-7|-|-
CASTLGSYEQYF
TGTGCCAGCACCCTGGGCTCCTACGAGCAGTACTTC
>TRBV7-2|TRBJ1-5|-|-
CASSLSRYQPQHF
TGTGCCAGCAGCTTATCCCGCTATCAGCCCCAGCATTTT
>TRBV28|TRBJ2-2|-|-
CASSLIDTGELFF
TGTGCCAGCAGTTTGATCGACACCGGGGAGCTGTTTTTT
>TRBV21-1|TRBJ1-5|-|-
CASSKRWRVGNQPQHF
TGTGCCAGCAGCAAAAGATGGAGGGTAGGCAATCAGCCCCAGCATTTT
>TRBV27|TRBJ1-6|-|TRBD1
CASSGTADSPLHF
TGTGCCAGCAGCGGGACAGCTGATTCACCCCTCCACTTT
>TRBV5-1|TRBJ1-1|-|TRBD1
CASSLSGTVGTEAFF
TGCGCCAGCAGCTTGTCCGGGACAGTCGGCACTGAAGCTTTCTTT
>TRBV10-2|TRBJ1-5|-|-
CASSESGTTVNQPQHF
TGCGCCAGCAGTGAGTCAGGGACAACCGTCAATCAGCCCCAGCATTTT
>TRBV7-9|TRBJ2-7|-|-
CASGQEIYEQYF
TGTGCCAGCGGCCAGGAGATCTACGAGCAGTACTTC